Listed here are 16 T cell receptor beta chains from one sample, sequenced in a study of T cell responses to AZD1222 COVID-19 vaccine. The table came from immunoSEQ multiplex PCR; TCRdb's copy has only in-frame clones and leaves some out. Here the sample spans more than 130,000 clones, 75% to 95% being singletons. The material was peripheral blood, obtained on day 0 of AZD1222 vaccination. All receptors come from an adult in good health.

This clone showed up just once. The chain carries TRBV4-1 and TRBJ2-2; 7 nucleotides align to TRBD2. Germline assignment: CDR1 MGHRA and CDR2 YSYEKL. CDR3 length equals 14 residues. J gave up 5 bases and V 4 bases, and 4 bases lay outside the gene matches. CDR3 residues: CASSPDGGTGELFF. The CDR3 nucleotides are TGCGCCAGCAGCCCAGACGGGGGGACCGGGGAGCTGTTTTTT.

This clone has only one observation. The chain's CDR3 is CASRAGTGSNQPQHF. Here the CDR3 DNA reads TGTGCCAGCAGAGCCGGGACTGGAAGCAATCAGCCCCAGCATTTT. This chain connects TRBV2 to TRBJ1-5; a weak D match, TRBD1 (5 bases). The CDR3 has 15 amino acids. Per the germline V gene, CDR1 is SNHLY and CDR2 is FYNNEI. The V and J ends lost 6 bases and 1 base respectively, with 13 bases between them.

The chain has TRBV18 and TRBJ2-5; D gene ambiguous. Trimming cost V 4 bases and J 2 bases, with 11 bases left between them. This CDR3 is 14 amino acids long. Germline CDR1 reads KGHSH; CDR2 reads LQKENI. The CDR3 here is CASSLPARQETQYF. CDR3 in DNA: TGTGCCAGCTCACTTCCCGCGCGACAAGAGACCCAGTACTTC.

Details on this clone: Other DNA sequences in this sample translate to the same CDR3. This chain connects TRBV5-6 to TRBJ2-7, with 11 bases matching TRBD1. V lost 4 bases to trimming and J lost 5 bases; unmatched junction nucleotides: 2. This CDR3 has 13 residues. Germline V CDR1 and CDR2: SGHDT, YYEEEE. CDR3 sequence: CASSLDRGHEQYF. The CDR3 coding sequence is TGTGCCAGCAGCCTGGACAGGGGGCACGAGCAGTACTTC.

CDR3 region: CASSIRTGSNQPQHF. The CDR3, as DNA: TGTGCCAGTAGTATACGAACAGGGAGCAATCAGCCCCAGCATTTT. The chain recombines TRBV19 with TRBJ1-5; possible D gene TRBD1, 6 bases. CDR1 and CDR2 (germline): LNHDA, SQIVND (reference sequence). Trimming cost V 2 bases and J 1 base, with 9 bases left between them. This CDR3 is built from 15 residues.

The chain links TRBV6-2 or TRBV6-3 to TRBJ1-4; D is unclear. V dropped 5 bases and J dropped 4 bases, with 14 bases sitting between them. This CDR3 contains 15 residues. Germline CDR1 is MNHEY and CDR2 is SVGEGT. The CDR3 region has the DNA TGTGCCAGCAGTATTCGGACGGGCGGTAATGAAAAACTGTTTTTT. Translated: CASSIRTGGNEKLFF.

The chain joins TRBV27 to TRBJ2-2, with D perhaps TRBD1 (5 bases). The CDR3 length is 16 residues. Germline V lookup: CDR1 MNHEY, CDR2 SMNVEV (reference sequence). The V end was cut by 5 bases, the J end by 0 bases, with 13 bases between. The CDR3 spells CASSGARQTNTGELFF. CDR3 sequence (DNA): TGTGCCAGCAGTGGGGCCCGTCAGACGAACACCGGGGAGCTGTTTTTT.

The V call is TRBV19, the J call TRBJ2-7; 10 bases match TRBD2. Germline values: CDR1 LNHDA, CDR2 SQIVND (reference sequence). The CDR3 extends over 14 amino acids. V was clipped by 10 bases and J by 2 bases; unmatched bases: 8. CDR3 sequence: CATSSGSTPYEQYF. CDR3 DNA sequence: TGTGCCACATCTAGCGGGAGTACCCCCTACGAGCAGTACTTC. Looking up the rest from reference TRBV19 and TRBJ2-7 gives the full variable domain: DGGITQSPKYLFRKEGQNVTLSCEQNLNHDAMYWYRQDPGQGLRLIYYSQIVNDFQKGDIAEGYSVSREKKESFPLTVTSAQKNPTAFYLCATSSGSTPYEQYFGPGTRLTVT.

The chain carries TRBV19 and TRBJ1-2; the D is unclear. This CDR3 has 13 amino acids. Between the trimmed V and J ends, which lost 5 bases and 1 base, there was a span of 8 bases. Per germline, CDR1 LNHDA and CDR2 SQIVND (reference sequence). The CDR3 loop is CASSGTVNYGYTF. The CDR3 DNA reads TGTGCCAGTAGTGGAACAGTTAACTATGGCTACACCTTC.

V gene TRBV19 combines with J gene TRBJ1-1; D is perhaps TRBD1 (5 bases). The CDR3 consists of 14 residues. V was pared by 1 base and J by 1 base, with 7 bases between. Per the germline V gene, CDR1 is LNHDA and CDR2 is SQIVND (reference sequence). In nucleotides, the CDR3 is TGTGCCAGTAGTATAGGCAGGGAGAACACTGAAGCTTTCTTT. Translating gives CASSIGRENTEAFF. The full variable domain, rest sourced from reference TRBV19 and TRBJ1-1, is DGGITQSPKYLFRKEGQNVTLSCEQNLNHDAMYWYRQDPGQGLRLIYYSQIVNDFQKGDIAEGYSVSREKKESFPLTVTSAQKNPTAFYLCASSIGRENTEAFFGQGTRLTVV.

CDR3 sequence reads: CAISEFWGDDGYTF. In DNA form, the CDR3 reads TGTGCCATCAGTGAGTTTTGGGGTGACGATGGCTACACCTTC. The chain couples TRBV10-3 to TRBJ1-2; D unresolved. The V end was cut by 1 base, the J end by 6 bases, with 12 bases between. CDR1 ENHRY and CDR2 SYGVKD come from the germline V gene. The CDR3 has 14 amino acids.

CDR3 protein: CASSLPDSYEQYF. The CDR3 DNA reads as TGCGCCAGCAGCTTGCCAGACTCCTACGAGCAGTACTTC. This chain uses TRBV5-1 with TRBJ2-7; D not certain. The germline gives CDR1 SGHRS, CDR2 YFSETQ. This CDR3 region has 13 residues. Deletions cut 1 base from V and 0 bases from J, with 5 bases between.

A single count supports this clone. V is TRBV5-6 and J is TRBJ1-2; 7 bases are a match to TRBD1. This CDR3 has 15 amino acids. CDR1 and CDR2 (germline): SGHDT, YYEEEE. V lost 1 base to trimming and J lost 5 bases; unmatched junction nucleotides: 8. The CDR3 region has the DNA TGTGCCAGCAGCTTGTTTGTAGGGGGCGTGTATGGCTACACCTTC. As protein: CASSLFVGGVYGYTF.

This chain connects TRBV12-5 to TRBJ2-7; TRBD1 agrees at 7 bases. The germline V gene encodes CDR1 LGHNT and CDR2 FRNRAP. The CDR3 sequence is 15 residues long. V gave up 4 bases and J gave up 5 bases; unmatched junction bases: 11. This CDR3 is CASGSTTGVRHEQYF. In DNA, the CDR3 is TGTGCTAGTGGTTCGACAACAGGGGTTCGGCACGAGCAGTACTTC. Together with reference TRBV12-5 and TRBJ2-7, the CDR3 gives the full variable domain: DARVTQTPRHKVTEMGQEVTMRCQPILGHNTVFWYRQTMMQGLELLAYFRNRAPLDDSGMPKDRFSAEMPDATLATLKIQPSEPRDSAVYFCASGSTTGVRHEQYFGPGTRLTVT.

CDR3: CASNRVYGYTF. CDR3 DNA: TGTGCCAGCAACAGGGTCTATGGCTACACCTTC. The chain links TRBV7-9 to TRBJ1-2; D is perhaps TRBD1 (6 bases). The CDR3 is 11 amino acids. V gave up 7 bases and J gave up 4 bases, with 7 bases separating them. Germline-derived CDR1 and CDR2 are SEHNR and FQNEAQ (reference sequence).

This clone has only one observation. The rearrangement joins TRBV5-4 to TRBJ1-6, with TRBD1 identical over 9 bases. CDR3 length: 14 residues. The V gene end was trimmed by 4 bases and the J gene end by 8 bases; junction bases not matched to a gene: 4. CDR1 and CDR2 from the germline V gene are SGHNT and YYREEE (reference sequence). Here the CDR3 DNA reads TGTGCCAGCAGCCGAAGACAGGGGGATTCACCCCTCCACTTT. Translating gives CASSRRQGDSPLHF.